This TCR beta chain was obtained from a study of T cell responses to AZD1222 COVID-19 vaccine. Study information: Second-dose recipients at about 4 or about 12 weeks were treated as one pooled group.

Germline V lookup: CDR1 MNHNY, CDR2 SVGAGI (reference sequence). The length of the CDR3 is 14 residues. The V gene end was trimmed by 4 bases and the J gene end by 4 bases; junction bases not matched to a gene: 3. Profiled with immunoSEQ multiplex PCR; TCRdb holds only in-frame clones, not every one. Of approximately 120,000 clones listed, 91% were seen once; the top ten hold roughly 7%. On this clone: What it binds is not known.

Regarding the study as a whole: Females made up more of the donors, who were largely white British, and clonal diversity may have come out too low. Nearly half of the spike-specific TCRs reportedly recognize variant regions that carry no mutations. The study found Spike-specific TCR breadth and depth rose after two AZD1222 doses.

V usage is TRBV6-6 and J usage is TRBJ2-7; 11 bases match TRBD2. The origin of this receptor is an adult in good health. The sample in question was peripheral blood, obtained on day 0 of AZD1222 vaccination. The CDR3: CASSLLAGEYEQYF. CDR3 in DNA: TGTGCCAGCAGTTTACTAGCGGGGGAATACGAGCAGTACTTC.